These 26 T cell receptor beta chains were all obtained from the same sample, sequenced in a study of blood T cell repertoires in COVID-19. Produced via immunoSEQ multiplex PCR; TCRdb's table is partial and in-frame only. This table holds hundreds of thousands of clones, roughly 80% found once. Sequencing used peripheral blood. The source of these receptors is a young man with active or convalescent COVID-19.

The rearrangement links TRBV28 to TRBJ2-1, with D possibly TRBD2 on 6 matching bases. This CDR3 spans 16 amino acids. V lost 6 bases and J lost 2, with 17 bases in between. Germline V gives CDR1 MDHEN, CDR2 SYDVKM. CDR3 DNA: TGTGCCAGCAGGCGGGGTCCGAGGTTACCCTACAATGAGCAGTTCTTC. Translating gives CASRRGPRLPYNEQFF.

The V gene is TRBV24-1, the J gene TRBJ2-7; 13 nucleotides align to TRBD2. Germline CDR1 is KGHDR and CDR2 is SFDVKD. Trimming removed 4 bases from V and 6 bases from J; junction bases left unmatched: 8. This CDR3 region has 16 residues. This CDR3 reads CATSDHTSGGAGEQYF. CDR3 coding DNA: TGTGCCACCAGTGACCACACTAGCGGGGGGGCCGGCGAGCAGTACTTC.

This clone was found a few times. This sequence joins TRBV9 and TRBJ2-1; 15 nucleotides line up with TRBD2. Losses at the gene ends were 3 bases for V and 7 bases for J; bases not matched to a gene: 2. Germline values: CDR1 SGDLS, CDR2 YYNGEE. The CDR3 runs to 15 residues. CDR3 DNA: TGTGCCAGCAGCGGGACTAGCGGGAGGGTTAATGAGCAGTTCTTC. This translates into CASSGTSGRVNEQFF.

The chain joins TRBV10-1 to TRBJ2-1, with no clear D. Germline loops: CDR1 WNHNN, CDR2 SYGVQD (reference sequence). Between the trimmed V and J ends, which lost 3 bases and 5 bases, there was a span of 11 bases. The CDR3 sequence is 14 residues long. The CDR3 region is CASSEERLHNEQFF. The CDR3 nucleotides are TGCGCCAGCAGTGAAGAAAGACTTCACAATGAGCAGTTCTTC.

The CDR3 sequence: CATRAGAGLLETQYF. CDR3 bases: TGTGCCACCAGGGCGGGGGCAGGATTATTAGAGACCCAGTACTTC. The gene calls are TRBV28 and TRBJ2-5, with D possibly TRBD2 on 7 matching bases. The CDR3 length is 15 residues. Looked up from germline, CDR1 is MDHEN and CDR2 is SYDVKM. Trimming stripped 10 bases from V and 4 bases from J, with 22 bases between.

V is TRBV28 and J is TRBJ2-7; TRBD1 aligns across 9 bases. The V segment lost 4 bases and the J segment 4 bases; nucleotides outside the gene matches: 8. This CDR3 spans 15 amino acids. From germline, CDR1 is MDHEN and CDR2 SYDVKM. CDR3 nucleotide sequence: TGTGCCAGCAGTTCCTTCGACAGGGGGGAGTACGAGCAGTACTTC. It translates to CASSSFDRGEYEQYF. The full variable domain, rest sourced from reference TRBV28 and TRBJ2-7, is DVKVTQSSRYLVKRTGEKVFLECVQDMDHENMFWYRQDPGLGLRLIYFSYDVKMKEKGDIPEGYSVSREKKERFSLILESASTNQTSMYLCASSSFDRGEYEQYFGPGTRLTVT.

The J gene is TRBJ2-7, the V gene TRBV6-2 or TRBV6-3, with 8 bases fitting TRBD2. V trimming: 0 bases; J trimming: 5 bases; junction bases outside the gene matches: 6. Germline V gives CDR1 MNHEY, CDR2 SVGEGT. This CDR3 has 15 amino acids. In nucleotides, the CDR3 is TGTGCCAGCAGTTACTCCGGGAGGGCCCGTAACGAGCAGTACTTC. Protein product: CASSYSGRARNEQYF.

This clone was seen only a few times. V and J are TRBV2 and TRBJ2-7, with D maybe TRBD2 (6 bases). Germline V gives CDR1 SNHLY, CDR2 FYNNEI. CDR3 length: 14 amino acids. V was shortened by 6 bases and J by 0 bases, with 12 bases between the two germline ends. The CDR3 protein is CASSQGLLSYEQYF. CDR3 DNA: TGTGCCAGCAGCCAGGGACTTCTCTCCTACGAGCAGTACTTC.

The gene calls are TRBV7-2 and TRBJ2-7, with 9 bases lining up with TRBD1. The CDR3 spans 14 residues. The trim removed 5 bases at V and 4 bases at J, leaving 6 bases unmatched. CDR1 and CDR2 (germline): SGHTA, FQGNSA. CDR3 in amino acids: CASSRNRGPYEQYF. CDR3 DNA sequence: TGTGCCAGCAGCCGCAACAGGGGGCCGTACGAGCAGTACTTC. Full variable domain (rest looked up from reference TRBV7-2 and TRBJ2-7): GAGVSQSPSNKVTEKGKDVELRCDPISGHTALYWYRQSLGQGLEFLIYFQGNSAPDKSGLPSDRFSAERTGGSVSTLTIQRTQQEDSAVYLCASSRNRGPYEQYFGPGTRLTVT.

The gene calls are TRBV7-8 and TRBJ2-1, with D possibly matching TRBD1 (8 bases). In germline, CDR1 is SGHVS, CDR2 FQNEAQ. The CDR3 sequence is 16 residues long. V lost 1 base and J lost 5, with 15 bases in between. The CDR3 is CASSLGPQGGHNEQFF. CDR3 coding DNA: TGTGCCAGCAGCTTAGGGCCACAGGGGGGGCACAATGAGCAGTTCTTC.

This CDR3 reads CASSQVPRRGNSPLHF. The CDR3 coding sequence is TGTGCCAGCAGCCAAGTTCCCCGACGAGGGAATTCACCCCTCCACTTT. V is TRBV3-1 (or the pseudogene TRBV3-2) and J is TRBJ1-6, with unresolved D. Germline CDR1 and CDR2: LGHDT and YNNKEL (reference sequence). The V end lost 1 base, the J end lost 7 bases, and 14 bases lay between the germline ends. The CDR3 length is 16 residues.

V usage is TRBV12-3 or TRBV12-4 and J usage is TRBJ2-1, with a weak D call TRBD1 (6 bases). V was pared by 6 bases and J by 10 bases, with 16 bases between. This CDR3 is built from 13 residues. The CDR3 sequence is CASSFRGTEEQFF. The DNA for the CDR3 is TGTGCCAGCAGCTTTAGGGGGACGGAAGAGCAGTTCTTC.

This chain uses TRBV28 with TRBJ2-3; tentative D call: TRBD1 (6 bases). The CDR3 covers 14 residues. V was clipped by 6 bases and J by 0 bases, with 10 bases between them. Looked up from germline, CDR1 is MDHEN and CDR2 is SYDVKM. Here the CDR3 reads CASSSDRSTDTQYF. For the CDR3, the DNA is TGTGCCAGCAGCTCCGACAGGAGCACAGATACGCAGTATTTT.

V and J are TRBV5-1 and TRBJ1-6; perhaps TRBD1 as D (5 bases). V was pared by 4 bases and J by 9 bases, with 17 bases between. Germline V lookup: CDR1 SGHRS, CDR2 YFSETQ. This CDR3 is 15 amino acids long. The CDR3 loop is CASSREDTGSSPLHF. For the CDR3, the DNA is TGCGCCAGCAGCCGAGAGGACACAGGTAGTTCACCCCTCCACTTT.

The V and J genes are TRBV21-1 and TRBJ2-1; the D call in the table, TRBD2, was not verified against the DNA. TRBV21-1 represents a pseudogene. This CDR3 has 14 residues. CDR3 nucleotides: TGTGCCAGCAGCAATAGCGTCCTCTACAATGAGCAGTTCTTC. As protein: CASSNSVLYNEQFF.

The chain links TRBV6-6 to TRBJ2-1, with D possibly TRBD1 on 6 matching bases. The CDR3 is made up of 14 amino acids. The V gene lost 2 bases and the J gene lost 8 bases, with 13 bases spanning the gap. CDR1 MNHNY and CDR2 SVGAGI come from the germline V gene (reference sequence). CDR3 amino acids: CASSYEGWGHEQFF. In DNA form, the CDR3 reads TGTGCCAGCAGTTACGAGGGCTGGGGGCATGAGCAGTTCTTC.

V usage is TRBV6-1 and J usage is TRBJ1-3; the D gene is possibly TRBD1 (6 bases). Germline values: CDR1 MNHNS, CDR2 SASEGT. V dropped 3 bases and J dropped 4 bases, with 13 bases sitting between them. CDR3 length: 15 amino acids. The CDR3 DNA sequence: TGTGCCAGCAGTGATGGGGGGGGCCTGGGAAACACCATATATTTT. It codes for CASSDGGGLGNTIYF.

This chain connects TRBV7-2 to TRBJ2-1; 12 positions match TRBD2. With 6 bases clipped from V and 9 bases from J, the junction kept 9 bases outside the gene matches. Looked up from germline, CDR1 is SGHTA and CDR2 is FQGNSA. The CDR3 covers 15 residues. CDR3 sequence (DNA): TGTGCCAGCAGTTCCGGACTAGCGGGGACGGGTGAGCAGTTCTTC. Its translation: CASSSGLAGTGEQFF.

The V call is TRBV28, the J call TRBJ2-6; D remains ambiguous. The CDR3 extends over 15 amino acids. Trimming stripped 7 bases from V and 2 bases from J, with 12 bases between. Germline values: CDR1 MDHEN, CDR2 SYDVKM. In nucleotides, the CDR3 is TGTGCCAGCACTGCCCAGCAGGCTGGGGCCAACGTCCTGACTTTC. Protein sequence: CASTAQQAGANVLTF. Based on the CDR3 plus reference TRBV28 and TRBJ2-6, the full variable domain is DVKVTQSSRYLVKRTGEKVFLECVQDMDHENMFWYRQDPGLGLRLIYFSYDVKMKEKGDIPEGYSVSREKKERFSLILESASTNQTSMYLCASTAQQAGANVLTFGAGSRLTVL.

The chain has TRBV5-6 and TRBJ2-3; tentative D call: TRBD2 (5 bases). Germline CDR1 and CDR2: SGHDT and YYEEEE. The germline V and J ends were trimmed by 0 bases and 8 bases, with 16 bases remaining between them. The CDR3 consists of 15 residues. Written as DNA, the CDR3 is TGTGCCAGCAGCTTGGCTGGGCTCCGCGAGGGTACGCAGTATTTT. Translation: CASSLAGLREGTQYF. The full variable domain, with the rest looked up from reference TRBV5-6 and TRBJ2-3, is DAGVTQSPTHLIKTRGQQVTLRCSPKSGHDTVSWYQQALGQGPQFIFQYYEEEERQRGNFPDRFSGHQFPNYSSELNVNALLLGDSALYLCASSLAGLREGTQYFGPGTRLTVL.

The rearrangement links TRBV7-2 to TRBJ1-2; 9 bases agree with TRBD1. CDR3 length equals 14 residues. Germline V gene sequence: CDR1 SGHTA, CDR2 FQGNSA. The trim removed 1 base at V and 6 bases at J, leaving 3 bases unmatched. CDR3 in DNA: TGTGCCAGCAGCTTAGACAGGGGGCAAAATGGCTACACCTTC. It specifies CASSLDRGQNGYTF.

V and J are TRBV7-2 and TRBJ2-2; D unresolved. With 1 base removed from V and 3 bases from J, the gap between germline ends came to 6 bases. Germline CDR1 is SGHTA and CDR2 is FQGNSA. CDR3 size: 14 residues. The CDR3 here is CASSLGPYTGELFF. For the CDR3, the DNA is TGTGCCAGCAGCTTAGGGCCGTACACCGGGGAGCTGTTTTTT.

The V and J genes are TRBV6-4 and TRBJ1-5; D not certain. Per germline, CDR1 MRHNA and CDR2 SNTAGT. The CDR3 consists of 13 residues. V was shortened by 0 bases and J by 9 bases, with 9 bases between the two germline ends. This chain's CDR3 is CASSDSEFGPQHF. The CDR3 DNA reads as TGTGCCAGCAGTGACTCCGAGTTCGGGCCCCAGCATTTT.

The chain carries TRBV4-1 and TRBJ1-1, with TRBD1 as a possible D gene (5 bases). The CDR3 consists of 15 residues. Germline V gene lookup returns CDR1 MGHRA and CDR2 YSYEKL. V lost 4 bases and J 1 base, leaving 13 bases between the germline ends. The CDR3 loop is CASSPVRGRNTEAFF. CDR3 coding DNA: TGCGCCAGCAGCCCCGTAAGGGGAAGGAACACTGAAGCTTTCTTT.

The chain links TRBV14 to TRBJ2-7, with 9 bases fitting TRBD2. Germline V gene sequence: CDR1 SGHDN, CDR2 FVKESK. The CDR3 contains 17 residues. J lost 3 bases, V lost 3 bases, and 12 bases had no gene match. CDR3 sequence reads: CASSHKRLTSGNYEQYF. The CDR3 nucleotides read TGTGCCAGCAGCCACAAACGACTGACTAGCGGCAACTACGAGCAGTACTTC.

The chain is built from TRBV21-1 and TRBJ2-7; no DNA check was done on the table's D call, TRBD1. TRBV21-1 is noted as a pseudogene. This CDR3 spans 14 amino acids. In DNA, the CDR3 is TGTGCCAGCCGCAGGAGTCAGGGGCCCTACGAGCAGTACTTC. Amino acid sequence: CASRRSQGPYEQYF.